This T cell receptor beta chain was obtained from a study of cytomegalovirus exposure and HLA in healthy donors. Primers for the PCR totalled 60 Vbeta and 13 Jbeta. Clones were sequenced by immunoSEQ multiplex PCR, and TCRdb holds only the in-frame ones, with some missing. The sample has approximately 100,000 clones; about 80% are singletons. Trimming at V came to 2 bases and at J to 1 base, leaving 4 bases not matched to a gene. Germline CDR1 and CDR2: GTSNPN and SVGIG (reference sequence). This CDR3 is built from 15 residues. Study findings and constraints: The study reported that TCR beta sequences accurately predicted HLA-A and HLA-B alleles in most subjects.

In regard to this clone: The antigen is undetermined.

Source material: PBMCs. The origin of this receptor is a woman in her 40s in good health and CMV-seropositive. J is TRBJ2-1 and V is TRBV30; 8 positions match TRBD2. CDR3 sequence (DNA): TGTGCCTGGAGTTTCGGGGGGGCATCCTACAATGAGCAGTTCTTC. It encodes CAWSFGGASYNEQFF.